The present T cell receptor beta chain was sequenced within a study of blood T cell repertoires in COVID-19. Study in general: The United States, Italy and Spain provided the acute and convalescent COVID-19 samples.

Generated by immunoSEQ multiplex PCR, the TCRdb table keeps only in-frame clones and is missing some. This sample yields around 130,000 clones, of which approximately 77% are seen a single time; 20% belongs to the top ten. The CDR3 runs 16 residues. With 4 bases clipped from V and 2 bases from J, the junction kept 3 bases outside the gene matches. The germline gives CDR1 LNHDA, CDR2 SQIVND (reference sequence). This clone appeared a single time. The chain employs TRBV19 and TRBJ2-2; 11 bases are shared with TRBD2. The sequenced sample consisted of peripheral blood. The sequence derives from an elderly man with acute or convalescent COVID-19. For the CDR3, the DNA is TGTGCCAGTAGTAGACTAGCGGGAATAAACACCGGGGAGCTGTTTTTT. Amino acids: CASSRLAGINTGELFF.